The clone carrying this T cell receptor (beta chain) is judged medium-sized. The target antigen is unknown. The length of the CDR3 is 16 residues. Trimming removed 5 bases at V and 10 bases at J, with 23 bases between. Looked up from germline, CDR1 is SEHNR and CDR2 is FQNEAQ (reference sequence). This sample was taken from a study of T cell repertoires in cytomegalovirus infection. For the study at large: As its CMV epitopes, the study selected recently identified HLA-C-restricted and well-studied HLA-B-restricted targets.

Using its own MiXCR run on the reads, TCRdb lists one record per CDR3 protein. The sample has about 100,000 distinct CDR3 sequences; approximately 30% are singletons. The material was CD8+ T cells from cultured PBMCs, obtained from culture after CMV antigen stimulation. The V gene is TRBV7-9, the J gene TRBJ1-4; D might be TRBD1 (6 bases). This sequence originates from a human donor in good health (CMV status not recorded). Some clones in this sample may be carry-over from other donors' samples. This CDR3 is CASSPNTDRNPGKLFF. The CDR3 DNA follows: TGTGCCAGCAGCCCAAACACCGACAGGAACCCGGGAAAACTGTTTTTT.